The rows below give T cell receptor beta chains drawn from one sample of a study of long-term antiretroviral therapy in people with HIV. Here immunoSEQ multiplex PCR was the method, and the copy in TCRdb shows in-frame clones only, minus some. The data show 20,000 to 30,000 clones, over 75% seen once. The sample consisted of unsorted PBMCs, taken 1.1 years before starting antiretroviral therapy. The receptors originated from a woman younger than 45 with HIV. Each CDR3 is given with its conserved first and last residue. The D gene is left open where the match is weak. Clone size, where shown, is once, few, many, or a class for clones that have expanded.

len: 14
abundance: .
j_gene: TRBJ2-2
v_gene: TRBV6-1
d_gene: .
CDR3aa: CASSERGRTGELFF
CDR3nt: TGTGCCAGCAGTGAAAGAGGAAGGACCGGGGAGCTGTTTTTT

len: 15
abundance: .
j_gene: TRBJ1-1
v_gene: TRBV6-4
d_gene: TRBD1
CDR3aa: CASSDGGRGQTEAFF
CDR3nt: TGTGCCAGCAGTGACGGTGGCAGGGGGCAAACTGAAGCTTTCTTT

len: 16
abundance: .
j_gene: TRBJ2-5
v_gene: TRBV29-1
d_gene: TRBD2
CDR3aa: CSVTEGLAGVRETQYF
CDR3nt: TGCAGCGTTACGGAGGGACTAGCGGGGGTCCGGGAGACCCAGTACTTC

len: 15
abundance: .
j_gene: TRBJ1-4
v_gene: TRBV27
d_gene: .
CDR3aa: CASSVYSNLNEKLFF
CDR3nt: TGTGCCAGCAGTGTCTACAGTAACCTTAATGAAAAACTGTTTTTT

len: 14
abundance: once
j_gene: TRBJ1-1
v_gene: TRBV11-3
d_gene: .
CDR3aa: CASSLYGDYTEAFF
CDR3nt: TGTGCCAGCAGCTTATACGGGGACTACACTGAAGCTTTCTTT

len: 15
abundance: once
j_gene: TRBJ2-1
v_gene: TRBV5-1
d_gene: TRBD2
CDR3aa: CASVTRAGGRNEQFF
CDR3nt: TGCGCCAGCGTGACTAGGGCGGGGGGGCGGAATGAGCAGTTCTTC

len: 16
abundance: .
j_gene: TRBJ2-1
v_gene: TRBV5-1
d_gene: TRBD2
CDR3aa: CASSSSGGAPYNEQFF
CDR3nt: TGCGCCAGCAGCAGTAGCGGGGGGGCACCCTACAATGAGCAGTTCTTC

len: 11
abundance: .
j_gene: TRBJ1-2
v_gene: TRBV5-6
d_gene: .
CDR3aa: CASEGNYGYTF
CDR3nt: TGTGCCAGCGAGGGGAACTATGGCTACACCTTC

len: 16
abundance: .
j_gene: TRBJ2-3
v_gene: TRBV18
d_gene: .
CDR3aa: CASSPPGASSKDTQYF
CDR3nt: TGTGCCAGCTCACCACCCGGGGCATCTAGCAAAGATACGCAGTATTTT

len: 15
abundance: .
j_gene: TRBJ1-3
v_gene: TRBV18
d_gene: TRBD1
CDR3aa: CASSADRFGGNTIYF
CDR3nt: TGTGCCAGCTCAGCGGACAGGTTCGGTGGAAACACCATATATTTT

len: 11
abundance: .
j_gene: TRBJ1-3
v_gene: TRBV20-1
d_gene: .
CDR3aa: CSASLRNTIYF
CDR3nt: TGCAGTGCTAGCCTGAGAAACACCATATATTTT

len: 12
abundance: .
j_gene: TRBJ1-2
v_gene: TRBV2
d_gene: TRBD1
CDR3aa: CASSARQGGYTF
CDR3nt: TGTGCCAGCAGTGCCAGACAGGGTGGCTACACCTTC

len: 12
abundance: .
j_gene: TRBJ1-1
v_gene: TRBV5-8
d_gene: .
CDR3aa: CASSLNNAVAFF
CDR3nt: TGTGCCAGCAGCTTAAATAACGCCGTCGCTTTCTTT

len: 15
abundance: .
j_gene: TRBJ1-1
v_gene: TRBV4-1
d_gene: .
CDR3aa: CASSQGRAWDREAFF
CDR3nt: TGCGCCAGCAGCCAAGGTAGGGCGTGGGACCGTGAAGCTTTCTTT

len: 14
abundance: once
j_gene: TRBJ1-1
v_gene: TRBV7-2
d_gene: TRBD1
CDR3aa: CASSLVQGVTEAFF
CDR3nt: TGTGCCAGCAGCTTAGTTCAGGGGGTCACTGAAGCTTTCTTT

len: 15
abundance: .
j_gene: TRBJ1-1
v_gene: TRBV29-1
d_gene: TRBD1
CDR3aa: CSVPRPGGMNTEAFF
CDR3nt: TGCAGCGTACCGCGGCCAGGGGGAATGAACACTGAAGCTTTCTTT

len: 13
abundance: .
j_gene: TRBJ2-5
v_gene: TRBV9
d_gene: .
CDR3aa: CASSTDSGGTQYF
CDR3nt: TGTGCCAGCAGCACGGACTCCGGTGGGACCCAGTACTTC

len: 14
abundance: .
j_gene: TRBJ2-1
v_gene: TRBV19
d_gene: .
CDR3aa: CASSLADSYNEQFF
CDR3nt: TGTGCCAGTAGCCTTGCGGACAGCTACAATGAGCAGTTCTTC

len: 15
abundance: .
j_gene: TRBJ1-2
v_gene: TRBV6-1
d_gene: TRBD1
CDR3aa: CASRAFIQGADGYTF
CDR3nt: TGTGCCAGCAGAGCATTTATACAGGGGGCTGATGGCTACACCTTC

len: 14
abundance: .
j_gene: TRBJ2-5
v_gene: TRBV5-8
d_gene: .
CDR3aa: CASSSSPDLETQYF
CDR3nt: TGTGCCAGCAGCTCCTCCCCAGATTTAGAGACCCAGTACTTC

len: 14
abundance: .
j_gene: TRBJ2-3
v_gene: TRBV11-2
d_gene: TRBD2
CDR3aa: CASGRSGGSDTQYF
CDR3nt: TGTGCCAGCGGTAGGAGCGGGGGGTCAGATACGCAGTATTTT

len: 12
abundance: .
j_gene: TRBJ2-3
v_gene: TRBV2
d_gene: .
CDR3aa: CASSRDSDTQYF
CDR3nt: TGTGCCAGCAGCAGAGATTCGGATACGCAGTATTTT

len: 15
abundance: .
j_gene: TRBJ2-2
v_gene: TRBV5-1
d_gene: .
CDR3aa: CASSLNSRHTGELFF
CDR3nt: TGCGCCAGCAGCTTGAATAGCAGACACACCGGGGAGCTGTTTTTT

len: 17
abundance: few
j_gene: TRBJ2-2
v_gene: TRBV4-2
d_gene: .
CDR3aa: CASSQVGSAPWTGELFF
CDR3nt: TGTGCCAGCAGCCAAGTAGGTAGCGCCCCCTGGACCGGGGAGCTGTTTTTT

len: 14
abundance: .
j_gene: TRBJ1-1
v_gene: TRBV19
d_gene: .
CDR3aa: CASSFGQSNTEAFF
CDR3nt: TGTGCCAGTAGTTTCGGACAATCGAACACTGAAGCTTTCTTT

len: 14
abundance: .
j_gene: TRBJ2-3
v_gene: TRBV5-1
d_gene: .
CDR3aa: CASSSERGTDTQYF
CDR3nt: TGCGCCAGCAGCTCTGAGCGGGGCACAGATACGCAGTATTTT

len: 13
abundance: .
j_gene: TRBJ1-2
v_gene: TRBV6-6
d_gene: .
CDR3aa: CASSYSYRDGYTF
CDR3nt: TGTGCCAGCAGTTACTCGTATAGGGATGGCTACACCTTC

len: 15
abundance: .
j_gene: TRBJ1-3
v_gene: TRBV7-8
d_gene: .
CDR3aa: CASSLQLSSGNTIYF
CDR3nt: TGTGCCAGCAGCTTACAACTAAGCTCTGGAAACACCATATATTTT

len: 12
abundance: .
j_gene: TRBJ1-5
v_gene: TRBV5-8
d_gene: .
CDR3aa: CASSWGGQPQHF
CDR3nt: TGTGCCAGCAGCTGGGGTGGTCAGCCCCAGCATTTT

len: 15
abundance: once
j_gene: TRBJ1-6
v_gene: TRBV5-1
d_gene: .
CDR3aa: CASRVEGSYNSPLHF
CDR3nt: TGCGCCAGCAGGGTAGAGGGCTCCTATAATTCACCCCTCCACTTT

len: 16
abundance: .
j_gene: TRBJ2-1
v_gene: TRBV10-2
d_gene: TRBD1
CDR3aa: CASSKVPGQGADEQFF
CDR3nt: TGCGCCAGCAGTAAAGTACCGGGACAGGGGGCCGATGAGCAGTTCTTC

len: 15
abundance: .
j_gene: TRBJ2-7
v_gene: TRBV6-6
d_gene: .
CDR3aa: CASSRTTQGPKVQYF
CDR3nt: TGTGCCAGCAGTCGAACAACACAGGGACCGAAGGTGCAGTACTTC

len: 16
abundance: .
j_gene: TRBJ1-4
v_gene: TRBV7-9
d_gene: TRBD1
CDR3aa: CASSLAGTGGNEKLFF
CDR3nt: TGTGCCAGCAGCTTAGCCGGGACAGGGGGTAATGAAAAACTGTTTTTT

len: 12
abundance: .
j_gene: TRBJ2-1
v_gene: TRBV30
d_gene: TRBD1
CDR3aa: CAWTTGGNEQFF
CDR3nt: TGTGCCTGGACCACAGGGGGTAATGAGCAGTTCTTC

len: 15
abundance: .
j_gene: TRBJ1-5
v_gene: TRBV5-3
d_gene: .
CDR3aa: CARSLGQGRIQPQHF
CDR3nt: TGTGCCAGAAGCTTGGGGCAGGGGCGAATCCAGCCCCAGCATTTT

len: 12
abundance: .
j_gene: TRBJ2-5
v_gene: TRBV29-1
d_gene: .
CDR3aa: CSVKGSQETQYF
CDR3nt: TGCAGCGTTAAGGGATCCCAAGAGACCCAGTACTTC

len: 16
abundance: .
j_gene: TRBJ2-7
v_gene: TRBV10-3
d_gene: TRBD2
CDR3aa: CAISDSGLAPGYEQYF
CDR3nt: TGTGCCATCAGTGACTCCGGACTAGCACCAGGCTACGAGCAGTACTTC

len: 15
abundance: .
j_gene: TRBJ1-2
v_gene: TRBV5-1
d_gene: .
CDR3aa: CASSRDPTSNYGYTF
CDR3nt: TGCGCCAGCAGCCGGGACCCTACTTCTAACTATGGCTACACCTTC

len: 13
abundance: .
j_gene: TRBJ2-7
v_gene: TRBV6-1
d_gene: .
CDR3aa: CASSGPGRGEQYF
CDR3nt: TGTGCCAGCAGTGGCCCCGGACGGGGCGAGCAGTACTTC

len: 16
abundance: .
j_gene: TRBJ2-7
v_gene: TRBV4-1
d_gene: .
CDR3aa: CASSQDHQRSTYEQYF
CDR3nt: TGCGCCAGCAGCCAAGATCATCAGCGCAGCACCTACGAGCAGTACTTC

len: 14
abundance: .
j_gene: TRBJ2-3
v_gene: TRBV19
d_gene: TRBD1
CDR3aa: CASDSGTGEDTQYF
CDR3nt: TGTGCCAGTGACTCCGGGACAGGGGAAGATACGCAGTATTTT